This T cell receptor beta chain emerged from a study of blood T cell repertoires in COVID-19. Study-wide context: Sites in the United States, Italy and Spain provided acute and convalescent COVID-19 samples. PBMCs, B-cell-depleted T cells, or T cells provided the cDNA or gDNA that made up the material.

This CDR3 is 16 amino acids long. Deletions cut 0 bases from V and 2 bases from J, with 13 bases between. Germline CDR1 is SGDLS and CDR2 is YYNGEE. In the authors' methods: Amplification from reference gene primers served as the basis for estimated nucleated cell counts. Clones were sequenced by immunoSEQ multiplex PCR, and TCRdb holds only the in-frame ones, with some missing. From that table come the V and J calls and clone size; the DNA was used to work out D and trimming. Among more than 150,000 clones listed, just under 80% were seen once. Source material: peripheral blood. This clonotype was sampled from a woman older than 75 with active or convalescent COVID-19. The chain carries TRBV9 and TRBJ2-3; the D is unclear. The CDR3 is CASSVVLSLDTDTQYF. CDR3 sequence (DNA): TGTGCCAGCAGCGTAGTCCTTAGCTTAGACACAGATACGCAGTATTTT.